Below are 17 T cell receptor beta chains sequenced from a single sample in a study of beta chain features in type 1 diabetes. Findings and limits, study-wide: Type 1 diabetes patients showed a moderate but significant shortening of TCRB CDR3s in all four CD4+ subsets.

No antigens are known for them. cDNA synthesis used the whole RNA isolate, giving expressed TCRB sequences. Profiling relied on immunoSEQ multiplex PCR, and the TCRdb table lists in-frame clones only, not all of them. The sample lists 95,000 to 150,000 clones; less than 20% were seen once. Sequences were obtained from central memory CD4+ T cells from blood. Receptor source: a young man with type 1 diabetes.

The genes are TRBV9 and TRBJ2-1; D is undetermined. This CDR3 region has 14 residues. Trimming removed 3 bases from V and 1 base from J, with 8 bases in between. The V gene's germline CDR1 is SGDLS and CDR2 YYNGEE. In nucleotides, the CDR3 is TGTGCCAGCAGCGCGTTTGAGTCCTACAATGAGCAGTTCTTC. Protein product: CASSAFESYNEQFF.

The CDR3 spells CASSLRQKLRNGYTF. The CDR3 DNA reads TGTGCCAGCAGCTTAAGACAGAAGCTAAGAAATGGCTACACCTTC. This chain connects TRBV7-2 to TRBJ1-2; possibly TRBD1 for D (5 bases). Germline V lookup: CDR1 SGHTA, CDR2 FQGNSA. V lost 2 bases to trimming and J lost 6 bases, with 16 bases between them. The CDR3 contains 15 residues.

This clone was seen only a few times. The chain employs TRBV9 and TRBJ1-2, with 8 bases lining up with TRBD1. This CDR3 has 14 amino acids. The V gene end was trimmed by 4 bases and the J gene end by 2 bases; junction bases not matched to a gene: 4. In germline, CDR1 is SGDLS, CDR2 YYNGEE. DNA of the CDR3: TGTGCCAGCAGCTCCCGGACAGGGAACTATGGCTACACCTTC. This codes for CASSSRTGNYGYTF.

This clone was counted only a few times. The gene calls are TRBV5-1 and TRBJ2-2; D unclear. Looked up from germline, CDR1 is SGHRS and CDR2 is YFSETQ. The CDR3 extends over 13 amino acids. V shed 4 bases and J shed 5 bases, with 9 bases lying between them. The CDR3 DNA reads TGCGCCAGCAGCGTGGCGATAACCGGGGAGCTGTTTTTT. It yields the protein CASSVAITGELFF.

The V gene is TRBV4-2, the J gene TRBJ2-2; tentatively, D is TRBD1 or TRBD2 (5 bases each). In germline, CDR1 is LGHNA, CDR2 YNFKEQ. The CDR3 runs 16 residues. V was trimmed by 0 bases and J by 0 bases, leaving 8 bases between them. In nucleotides, the CDR3 is TGTGCCAGCAGCCAAGATCCGGGGCCGAACACCGGGGAGCTGTTTTTT. The encoded protein is CASSQDPGPNTGELFF.

This clone occurred a few times. The V and J genes are TRBV7-2 and TRBJ2-7, with a possible D match to TRBD1 (6 bases). CDR3 length equals 12 residues. Germline CDR1 reads SGHTA; CDR2 reads FQGNSA. V was pared by 5 bases and J by 4 bases, with 9 bases between. In nucleotides, the CDR3 is TGTGCCAGCAGCAACAGGGAATACGAGCAGTACTTC. It is translated as CASSNREYEQYF. The whole variable domain, filled in from reference TRBV7-2 and TRBJ2-7, reads GAGVSQSPSNKVTEKGKDVELRCDPISGHTALYWYRQSLGQGLEFLIYFQGNSAPDKSGLPSDRFSAERTGGSVSTLTIQRTQQEDSAVYLCASSNREYEQYFGPGTRLTVT.

This chain links TRBV7-2 with TRBJ2-3, with TRBD2 matching 9 bases. The CDR3 extends over 16 amino acids. V shed 1 base and J 2 bases; nucleotides not matched to a gene: 4. Germline loops: CDR1 SGHTA, CDR2 FQGNSA. DNA for the CDR3: TGTGCCAGCAGCTTAGGAGCGGGGGGCTCCACAGATACGCAGTATTTT. Translating it yields CASSLGAGGSTDTQYF.

The chain recombines TRBV2 with TRBJ1-1; tentative D call: TRBD1 (6 bases). The V end lost 8 bases, the J end lost 6 bases, and 16 bases lay between the germline ends. Germline V gene lookup returns CDR1 SNHLY and CDR2 FYNNEI. There are 13 residues in the CDR3. DNA of the CDR3: TGTGCCAGCGAGAGGGATACAGGGTCTGAAGCTTTCTTT. This gives the protein CASERDTGSEAFF.

This clone was picked up a small number of times. A much larger clone is a single base away; this may be a read error. V and J are TRBV14 and TRBJ2-1, with D maybe TRBD1 (5 bases). Germline CDR1 is SGHDN and CDR2 is FVKESK. This CDR3 has 15 residues. V lost 4 bases and J 9 bases, leaving 19 bases between the germline ends. DNA for the CDR3: TGTGCCAGCAGCCTCCAGGGTGTCTGGCGCGGTGAGCAGTTCTTC. Residues: CASSLQGVWRGEQFF.

This clone was observed a single time. This chain links TRBV7-9 with TRBJ2-1, with 14 positions matching TRBD2. Germline trimming cut 7 bases from V and 6 bases from J; bases unmatched to any gene: 5. Germline CDR1 reads SEHNR; CDR2 reads FQNEAQ (reference sequence). This CDR3 is built from 15 residues. CDR3 nucleotide sequence: TGTGCCAGCACCGTTGGACTAGCGGGGGGCAATGAGCAGTTCTTC. It encodes CASTVGLAGGNEQFF.

This clone was seen many times. This chain links TRBV20-1 with TRBJ2-1; D is possibly TRBD1 or TRBD2 (5 bases each). This CDR3 spans 11 amino acids. Deletions cut 3 bases from V and 9 bases from J, with 9 bases between. CDR1 is DFQATT and CDR2 is SNEGSKA in the germline V gene (reference sequence). DNA of the CDR3: TGCAGTGCTAGGAGGGACGGTGAGCAGTTCTTC. It encodes CSARRDGEQFF.

This chain links TRBV7-9 with TRBJ2-5; maybe TRBD1 (5 bases). CDR3 length equals 13 residues. The germline CDR1 and CDR2 sequences are SEHNR and FQNEAQ (reference sequence). The CDR3 nucleotides read TGTGCAGAGGCGCAGGGCCAATTAGAGACCCAGTACTTC. Protein product: CAEAQGQLETQYF.

This clone was observed many times. The chain recombines TRBV14 with TRBJ2-1; D is perhaps TRBD1 (7 bases). Between the trimmed V and J ends, which lost 0 bases and 5 bases, there was a span of 20 bases. This CDR3 region has 18 residues. CDR1 is SGHDN, CDR2 FVKESK, per germline. CDR3 coding DNA: TGTGCCAGCAGCCAAGATTCTTCAGGGGGGCCAAAGAACAATGAGCAGTTCTTC. As protein: CASSQDSSGGPKNNEQFF.

In its sample, this clone ranks as medium-sized. V usage is TRBV18 and J usage is TRBJ2-1; 9 bases line up with TRBD2. The ends lost 0 bases at V and 1 base at J; junction bases unmatched: 4. The CDR3 is made up of 17 amino acids. Per the germline V gene, CDR1 is KGHSH and CDR2 is LQKENI. This chain's CDR3 is CASSPPGGGVSYNEQFF. The CDR3 bases are TGTGCCAGCTCACCACCCGGCGGGGGGGTGTCCTACAATGAGCAGTTCTTC.

The J gene is TRBJ2-1, the V gene TRBV28, with D hard to call. Looked up from germline, CDR1 is MDHEN and CDR2 is SYDVKM. The V end was cut by 6 bases, the J end by 6 bases, with 15 bases between. The CDR3 runs to 14 residues. For the CDR3, the DNA is TGTGCCAGCAGCTCCCCCTCCGTTCGCAATGAGCAGTTCTTC. Translated, it gives CASSSPSVRNEQFF.

The chain carries TRBV30 and TRBJ1-2, with D perhaps TRBD1 (6 bases). Germline V gene sequence: CDR1 GTSNPN, CDR2 SVGIG (reference sequence). This CDR3 region has 14 residues. Trimming took 1 base from V and 4 from J, leaving 13 bases between them. DNA of the CDR3: TGTGCCTGGAGTGGGGGGGCCGCCCGCTATGGCTACACCTTC. Translation: CAWSGGAARYGYTF. The whole variable domain, filled in from reference TRBV30 and TRBJ1-2, reads SQTIHQWPATLVQPVGSPLSLECTVEGTSNPNLYWYRQAAGRGLQLLFYSVGIGQISSEVPQNLSASRPQDRQFILSSKKLLLSDSGFYLCAWSGGAARYGYTFGSGTRLTVV.

This clone has a count of ten or more. The V call is TRBV14, the J call TRBJ1-4; no clear D. V lost 4 bases to trimming and J lost 7 bases, with 10 bases between them. Germline V gives CDR1 SGHDN, CDR2 FVKESK. The CDR3 extends over 13 amino acids. The CDR3 DNA reads as TGTGCCAGCAGCCCTTGGACGGGTGAAAAACTGTTTTTT. This translates into CASSPWTGEKLFF.